A single sample is the source of the 12 T cell receptor beta chains below, sequenced in a study of cytomegalovirus exposure and HLA in healthy donors. With 60 Vbeta and 13 Jbeta primers, the PCR was carried out. Sequenced by immunoSEQ multiplex PCR; TCRdb stores in-frame clones only, minus some. The table has roughly 90,000 clones, about 88% seen once. Material: PBMCs. Receptors were obtained from a man between 18 and 35 years old in good health and CMV-seronegative.

The J gene is TRBJ1-1, the V gene TRBV12-5; TRBD1 matches at 8 bases. The CDR3 has 13 residues. Trimming at V came to 3 bases and at J to 5 bases, leaving 2 bases not matched to a gene. The germline V gene has CDR1 LGHNT and CDR2 FRNRAP. The CDR3 DNA is TGTGCTAGTGGTTTACAGGGGGGGACTGAAGCTTTCTTT. Translation: CASGLQGGTEAFF.

V and J are TRBV5-1 and TRBJ2-2; TRBD1 might be the D (6 bases). Germline V gene sequence: CDR1 SGHRS, CDR2 YFSETQ. This CDR3 has 14 amino acids. V was pared by 3 bases and J by 5 bases, with 11 bases between. The CDR3 reads CASSSSQGTGELFF. The CDR3 region has the DNA TGCGCCAGCAGCTCTTCACAGGGAACCGGGGAGCTGTTTTTT.

The chain recombines TRBV4-1 with TRBJ1-2, with TRBD1 as a possible D gene (6 bases). The V end was cut by 0 bases, the J end by 4 bases, with 18 bases between. This CDR3 comprises 17 residues. Germline values: CDR1 MGHRA, CDR2 YSYEKL. This chain's CDR3 is CASSQETLSGQPYGYTF. CDR3 nucleotide sequence: TGCGCCAGCAGCCAAGAGACCCTCTCGGGACAACCCTATGGCTACACCTTC.

The count of this clone is one. The gene calls are TRBV7-2 and TRBJ2-4; D perhaps matches TRBD1 (6 bases). Trimming shortened V by 1 base and J by 0 bases, and 10 bases separated the two germline ends. CDR1 is SGHTA and CDR2 is FQGNSA in the germline V gene. CDR3 length: 16 amino acids. The CDR3 sequence: CASSLVVGGAKNIQYF. The CDR3 DNA is TGTGCCAGCAGCTTAGTAGTAGGGGGAGCCAAAAACATTCAGTACTTC. Together with reference TRBV7-2 and TRBJ2-4, the CDR3 gives the full variable domain: GAGVSQSPSNKVTEKGKDVELRCDPISGHTALYWYRQSLGQGLEFLIYFQGNSAPDKSGLPSDRFSAERTGGSVSTLTIQRTQQEDSAVYLCASSLVVGGAKNIQYFGAGTRLSVL.

This clone was seen only once. Mismatch with germline at one junction end may stem from a read error. The chain joins TRBV10-2 to TRBJ1-2; perhaps TRBD1 as D (5 bases). The germline V gene encodes CDR1 WSHSY and CDR2 SAAADI. The CDR3 loop spans 14 amino acids. Here the CDR3 reads CASSAGQGGYGYPF. In nucleotides, the CDR3 is TGCGCCAGCAGTGCGGGGCAGGGAGGCTATGGCTACCCCTTC.

The rearrangement uses TRBV5-1 and TRBJ2-2; 7 bases line up with TRBD2. Per the germline V gene, CDR1 is SGHRS and CDR2 is YFSETQ. V lost 4 bases to trimming and J lost 2 bases; unmatched junction nucleotides: 2. The CDR3 extends over 14 amino acids. The CDR3 nucleotides are TGCGCCAGCAGCGCTAGCGGTAACACCGGGGAGCTGTTTTTT. Translating gives CASSASGNTGELFF. The full variable domain, in which reference TRBV5-1 and TRBJ2-2 provide the parts outside the CDR3, is KAGVTQTPRYLIKTRGQQVTLSCSPISGHRSVSWYQQTPGQGLQFLFEYFSETQRNKGNFPGRFSGRQFSNSRSEMNVSTLELGDSALYLCASSASGNTGELFFGEGSRLTVL.

J is TRBJ2-2 and V is TRBV5-6; TRBD1 agrees at 11 bases. Germline CDR1 SGHDT, CDR2 YYEEEE. Losses at the gene ends were 3 bases for V and 7 bases for J; bases not matched to a gene: 11. This CDR3 is built from 17 residues. The CDR3 is CASSSLGDRGIGGELFF. In nucleotides, the CDR3 is TGTGCCAGCAGCTCGCTTGGGGACAGGGGGATCGGCGGGGAGCTGTTTTTT.

The V and J genes are TRBV2 and TRBJ1-2; 7 nucleotides align to TRBD1. Per germline, CDR1 SNHLY and CDR2 FYNNEI. J gave up 4 bases and V 9 bases, and 11 bases lay outside the gene matches. This CDR3 has 14 amino acids. CDR3 in DNA: TGTGCCAGGTCCCCAGGGGGAAGTGGCTATGGCTACACCTTC. This sequence encodes CARSPGGSGYGYTF.

This clone was recorded a few times. The genes are TRBV2 and TRBJ2-7; the D gene is possibly TRBD2 (6 bases). Germline V gives CDR1 SNHLY, CDR2 FYNNEI. V lost 5 bases to trimming and J lost 3 bases, with 23 bases between them. The length of the CDR3 is 17 residues. The CDR3 loop reads CASSQGTGDLHYYEQYF. The CDR3 region has the DNA TGTGCCAGCAGTCAAGGGACGGGAGATTTGCACTACTACGAGCAGTACTTC.

CDR3 DNA sequence: TGTGCCAGCAGTCCAAACAGTCTCTATAGCAATCAGCCCCAGCATTTT. Translating gives CASSPNSLYSNQPQHF. V and J are TRBV25-1 and TRBJ1-5; D gene ambiguous. Trimming took off 5 bases at V and 0 bases at J, with 14 bases between the two ends. This CDR3 is built from 16 residues. CDR1 MGHDK and CDR2 SYGVNS come from the germline V gene.

CDR3 residues: CASSLRAQGTEAFF. CDR3 in DNA: TGCGCCAGCAGCTTAAGGGCGCAGGGCACTGAAGCTTTCTTT. The chain is built from TRBV5-1 and TRBJ1-1; D perhaps matches TRBD1 (5 bases). Germline V lookup: CDR1 SGHRS, CDR2 YFSETQ. The CDR3 consists of 14 residues. Trimming removed 2 bases from V and 4 bases from J, with 12 bases in between.

This chain links TRBV21-1 with TRBJ2-7; the D call TRBD1 from the table was never checked on the DNA. TRBV21-1 is an annotated pseudogene. This CDR3 is built from 16 residues. CDR3 DNA: TGTGCCAGCATAGGGAGAGGGGCAGGGGCCGCCTACGAGCAGTACTTC. Translated: CASIGRGAGAAYEQYF.